These 3 T cell receptor beta chains were sequenced from one sample in a study of T cells after posttransplantation cyclophosphamide. This table comes from immunoSEQ multiplex PCR, and its TCRdb copy is limited to in-frame clones, with some not included. The sample shows roughly 7,000 clones, none of them appearing just once. Busulfan-fludarabine conditioning, marrow transplant, and cyclophosphamide on days +3 and +4 were administered. The sample consisted of PBMCs, taken after allogeneic stem cell transplant with posttransplant cyclophosphamide. These TCRs come from a female patient aged 50-65 years who received an allogeneic stem cell transplant from an unrelated donor, was CMV-positive, and had acute GVHD only. Some T cells may be supplied by the graft donor.

This clone was detected only a few times. The chain recombines TRBV19 with TRBJ1-5; D gene uncertain. The CDR3 is made up of 16 amino acids. V lost 6 bases to trimming and J lost 6 bases, with 21 bases between them. CDR1 and CDR2 (germline): LNHDA, SQIVND (reference sequence). The CDR3 here is CASRSGTFSRGQPQHF. The CDR3 DNA sequence: TGTGCCAGTAGGTCTGGTACATTCTCTCGGGGTCAGCCCCAGCATTTT.

There are many counts of this clone. The CDR3 bases are TGTGCCAGCAGCTTGGACAGGGGGAACGAGCAGTACTTC. Its protein is CASSLDRGNEQYF. The chain joins TRBV7-2 to TRBJ2-7; 10 bases are shared with TRBD1. With 3 bases clipped from V and 5 bases from J, the junction kept 1 base outside the gene matches. CDR1 and CDR2 (germline): SGHTA, FQGNSA. The CDR3 runs to 13 residues.

This clone was observed many times. The DNA for the CDR3 is TGTGCCAGCAGTTCAACAGGGGGCGCGTGGAAACTGTTTTTT. Translation: CASSSTGGAWKLFF. The chain links TRBV6-5 to TRBJ1-4; 9 nucleotides align to TRBD1. The V and J ends lost 4 bases and 11 bases, in that order; junction bases with no gene match: 8. Per the germline V gene, CDR1 is MNHEY and CDR2 is SVGAGI. The CDR3 is 14 amino acids.